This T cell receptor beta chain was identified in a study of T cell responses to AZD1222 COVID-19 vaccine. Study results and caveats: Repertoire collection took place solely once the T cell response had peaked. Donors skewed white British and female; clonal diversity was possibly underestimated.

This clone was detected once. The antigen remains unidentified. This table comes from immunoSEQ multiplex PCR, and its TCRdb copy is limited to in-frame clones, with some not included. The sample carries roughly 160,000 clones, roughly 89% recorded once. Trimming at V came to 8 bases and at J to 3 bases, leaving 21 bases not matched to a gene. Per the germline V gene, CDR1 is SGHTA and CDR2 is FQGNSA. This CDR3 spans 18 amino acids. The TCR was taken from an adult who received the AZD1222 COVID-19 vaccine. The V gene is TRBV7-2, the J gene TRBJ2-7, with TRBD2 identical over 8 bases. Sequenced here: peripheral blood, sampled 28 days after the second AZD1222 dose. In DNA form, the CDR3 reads TGTGCCAGCGCCGCACCGGGGGCGGGGGGTCAAGTTCACTACGAGCAGTACTTC. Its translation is CASAAPGAGGQVHYEQYF.